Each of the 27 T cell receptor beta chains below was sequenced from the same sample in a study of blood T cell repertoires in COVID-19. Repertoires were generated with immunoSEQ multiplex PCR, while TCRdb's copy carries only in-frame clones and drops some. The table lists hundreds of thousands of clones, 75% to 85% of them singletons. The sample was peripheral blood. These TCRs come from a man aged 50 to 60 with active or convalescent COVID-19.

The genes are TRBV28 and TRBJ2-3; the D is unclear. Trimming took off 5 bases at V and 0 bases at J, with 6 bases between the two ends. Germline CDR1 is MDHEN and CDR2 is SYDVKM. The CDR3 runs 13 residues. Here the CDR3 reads CASSPPSTDTQYF. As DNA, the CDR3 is TGTGCCAGCAGTCCCCCTAGCACAGATACGCAGTATTTT.

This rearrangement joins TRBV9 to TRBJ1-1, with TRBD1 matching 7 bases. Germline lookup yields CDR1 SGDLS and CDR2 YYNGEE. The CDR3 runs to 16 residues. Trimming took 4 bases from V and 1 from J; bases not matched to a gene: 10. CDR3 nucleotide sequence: TGTGCCAGCAGCCGACTTATTGGACAGGCGAACACTGAAGCTTTCTTT. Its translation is CASSRLIGQANTEAFF.

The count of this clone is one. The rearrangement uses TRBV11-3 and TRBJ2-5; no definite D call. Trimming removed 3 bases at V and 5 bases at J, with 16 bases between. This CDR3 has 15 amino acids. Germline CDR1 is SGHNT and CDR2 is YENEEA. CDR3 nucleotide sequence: TGTGCCAGCAGCTTCTCGGGTGGTTCGGGTGAGACCCAGTACTTC. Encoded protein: CASSFSGGSGETQYF.

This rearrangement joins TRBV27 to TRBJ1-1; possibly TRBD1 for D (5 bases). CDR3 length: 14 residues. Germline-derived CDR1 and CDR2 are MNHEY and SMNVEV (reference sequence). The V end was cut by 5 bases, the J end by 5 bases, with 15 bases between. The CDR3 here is CASSPQGWQTEAFF. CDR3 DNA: TGTGCCAGCAGTCCTCAGGGTTGGCAAACTGAAGCTTTCTTT.

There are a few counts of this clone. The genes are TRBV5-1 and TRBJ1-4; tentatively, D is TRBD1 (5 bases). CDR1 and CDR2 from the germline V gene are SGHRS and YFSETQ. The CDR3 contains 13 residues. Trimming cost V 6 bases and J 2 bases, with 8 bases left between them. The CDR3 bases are TGCGCCAGCAAGGAGGGGACTAATGAAAAACTGTTTTTT. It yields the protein CASKEGTNEKLFF.

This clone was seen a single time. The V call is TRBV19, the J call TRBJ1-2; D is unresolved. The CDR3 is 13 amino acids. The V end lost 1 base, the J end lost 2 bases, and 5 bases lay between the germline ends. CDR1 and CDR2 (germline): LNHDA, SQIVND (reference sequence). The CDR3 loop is CASSIGGNYGYTF. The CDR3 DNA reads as TGTGCCAGTAGTATAGGAGGGAACTATGGCTACACCTTC.

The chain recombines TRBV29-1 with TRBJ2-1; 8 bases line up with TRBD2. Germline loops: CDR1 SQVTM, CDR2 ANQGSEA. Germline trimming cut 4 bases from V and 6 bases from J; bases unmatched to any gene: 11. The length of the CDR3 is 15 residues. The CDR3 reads CSVVPGTSQSNEQFF. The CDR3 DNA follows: TGCAGCGTTGTACCCGGGACTAGTCAGAGCAATGAGCAGTTCTTC.

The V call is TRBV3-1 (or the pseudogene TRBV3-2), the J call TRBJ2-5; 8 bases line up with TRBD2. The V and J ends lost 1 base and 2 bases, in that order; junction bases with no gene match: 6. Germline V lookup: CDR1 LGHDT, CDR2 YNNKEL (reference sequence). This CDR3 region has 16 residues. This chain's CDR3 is CASSQVITGGQETQYF. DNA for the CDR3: TGTGCCAGCAGCCAAGTTATAACGGGAGGGCAAGAGACCCAGTACTTC.

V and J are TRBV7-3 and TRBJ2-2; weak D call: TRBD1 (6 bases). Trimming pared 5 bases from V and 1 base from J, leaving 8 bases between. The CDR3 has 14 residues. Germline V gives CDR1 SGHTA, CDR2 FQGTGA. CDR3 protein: CASSTGQNTGELFF. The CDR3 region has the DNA TGTGCCAGCAGCACGGGACAGAACACCGGGGAGCTGTTTTTT.

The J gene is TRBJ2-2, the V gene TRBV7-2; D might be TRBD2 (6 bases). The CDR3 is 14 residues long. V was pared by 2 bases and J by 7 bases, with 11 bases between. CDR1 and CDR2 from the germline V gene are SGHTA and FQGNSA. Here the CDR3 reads CASSLLGLGGELFF. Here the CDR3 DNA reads TGTGCCAGCAGCTTACTGGGACTGGGCGGGGAGCTGTTTTTT.

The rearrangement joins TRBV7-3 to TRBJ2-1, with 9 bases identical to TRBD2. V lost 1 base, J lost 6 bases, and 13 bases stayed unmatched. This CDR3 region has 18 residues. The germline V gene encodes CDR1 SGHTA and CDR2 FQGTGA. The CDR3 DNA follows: TGTGCCAGCAGCTTAAGGGCCGTAGCGGGAGCCTCTTCCAATGAGCAGTTCTTC. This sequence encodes CASSLRAVAGASSNEQFF.

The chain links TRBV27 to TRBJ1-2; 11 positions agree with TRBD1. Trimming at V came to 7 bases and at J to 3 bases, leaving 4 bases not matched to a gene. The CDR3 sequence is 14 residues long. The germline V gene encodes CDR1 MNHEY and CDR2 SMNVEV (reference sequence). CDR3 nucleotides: TGTGCCAGCACCAAGGGACAGGGGGACTATGGCTACACCTTC. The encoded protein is CASTKGQGDYGYTF.

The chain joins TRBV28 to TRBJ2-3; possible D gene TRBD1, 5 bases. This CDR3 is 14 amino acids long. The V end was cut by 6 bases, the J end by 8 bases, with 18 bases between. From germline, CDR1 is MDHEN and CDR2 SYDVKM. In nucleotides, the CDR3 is TGTGCCAGCAGCCAAAGGGGTGGGCCGGGTACGCAGTATTTT. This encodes CASSQRGGPGTQYF.

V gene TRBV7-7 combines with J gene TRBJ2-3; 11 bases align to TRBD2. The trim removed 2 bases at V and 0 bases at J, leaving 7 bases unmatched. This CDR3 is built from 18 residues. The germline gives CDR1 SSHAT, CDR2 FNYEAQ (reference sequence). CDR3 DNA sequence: TGTGCCAGCAGCTTACCCGGGACTAGCGGCTCTAGCACAGATACGCAGTATTTT. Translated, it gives CASSLPGTSGSSTDTQYF. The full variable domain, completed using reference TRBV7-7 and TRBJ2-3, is GAGVSQSPRYKVTKRGQDVTLRCDPISSHATLYWYQQALGQGPEFLTYFNYEAQPDKSGLPSDRFSAERPEGSISTLTIQRTEQRDSAMYRCASSLPGTSGSSTDTQYFGPGTRLTVL.

CDR3 sequence reads: CAWSQGAEAFF. In nucleotides, the CDR3 is TGTGCCTGGAGCCAGGGGGCTGAAGCTTTCTTT. V usage is TRBV30 and J usage is TRBJ1-1; 7 nucleotides line up with TRBD1. Trimming took 3 bases from V and 6 from J; bases not matched to a gene: 1. In germline, CDR1 is GTSNPN, CDR2 SVGIG (reference sequence). This CDR3 has 11 amino acids.

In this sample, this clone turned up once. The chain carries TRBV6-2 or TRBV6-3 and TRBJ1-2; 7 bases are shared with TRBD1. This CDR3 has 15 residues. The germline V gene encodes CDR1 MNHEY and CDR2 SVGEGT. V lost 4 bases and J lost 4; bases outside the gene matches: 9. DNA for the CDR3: TGTGCCAGCAGTTCGTTGTACAGGGGAGGCTATGGCTACACCTTC. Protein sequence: CASSSLYRGGYGYTF.

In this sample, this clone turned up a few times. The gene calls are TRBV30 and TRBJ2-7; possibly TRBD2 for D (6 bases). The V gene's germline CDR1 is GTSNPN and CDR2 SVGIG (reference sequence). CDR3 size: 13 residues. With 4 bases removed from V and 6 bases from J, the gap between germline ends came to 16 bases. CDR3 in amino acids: CAWTRDLRGEQYF. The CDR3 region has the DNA TGTGCCTGGACACGGGACTTACGGGGCGAGCAGTACTTC.

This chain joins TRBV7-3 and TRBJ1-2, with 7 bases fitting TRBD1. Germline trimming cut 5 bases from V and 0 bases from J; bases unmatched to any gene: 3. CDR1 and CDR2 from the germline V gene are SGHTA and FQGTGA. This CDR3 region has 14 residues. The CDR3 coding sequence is TGTGCCAGCAGCCCGGGGACAGCTAACTATGGCTACACCTTC. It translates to CASSPGTANYGYTF.

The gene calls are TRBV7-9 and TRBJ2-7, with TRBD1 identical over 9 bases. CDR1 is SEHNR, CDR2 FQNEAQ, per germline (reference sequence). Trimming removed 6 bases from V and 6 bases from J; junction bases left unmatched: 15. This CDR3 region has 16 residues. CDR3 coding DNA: TGTGCCAGCAGGGCAAGAGGGGGACAGGGCATAGGCGAGCAGTACTTC. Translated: CASRARGGQGIGEQYF.

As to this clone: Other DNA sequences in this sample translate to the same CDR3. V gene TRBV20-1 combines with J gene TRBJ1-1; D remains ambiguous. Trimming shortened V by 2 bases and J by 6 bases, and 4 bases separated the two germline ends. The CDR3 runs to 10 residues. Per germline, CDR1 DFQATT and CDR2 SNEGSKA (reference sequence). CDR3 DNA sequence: TGCAGTGCTAGACTTTCTGAAGCTTTCTTT. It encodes CSARLSEAFF.

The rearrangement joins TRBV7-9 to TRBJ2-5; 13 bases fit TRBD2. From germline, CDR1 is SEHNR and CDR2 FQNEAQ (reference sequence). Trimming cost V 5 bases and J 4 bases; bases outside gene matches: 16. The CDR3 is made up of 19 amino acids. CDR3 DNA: TGTGCCAGCAGCATGGCCCCGCGCGGACTAGCGGGAGTTGGAGAGACCCAGTACTTC. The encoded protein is CASSMAPRGLAGVGETQYF. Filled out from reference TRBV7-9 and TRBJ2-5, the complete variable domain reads DTGVSQNPRHKITKRGQNVTFRCDPISEHNRLYWYRQTLGQGPEFLTYFQNEAQLEKSRLLSDRFSAERPKGSFSTLEIQRTEQGDSAMYLCASSMAPRGLAGVGETQYFGPGTRLLVL.

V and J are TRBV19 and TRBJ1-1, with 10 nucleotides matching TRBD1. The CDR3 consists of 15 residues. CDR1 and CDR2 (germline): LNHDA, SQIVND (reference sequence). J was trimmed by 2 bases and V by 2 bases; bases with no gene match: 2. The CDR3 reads CASSIRDRGNTEAFF. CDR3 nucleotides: TGTGCCAGTAGTATACGGGACAGGGGAAACACTGAAGCTTTCTTT. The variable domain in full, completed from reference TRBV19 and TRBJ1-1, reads DGGITQSPKYLFRKEGQNVTLSCEQNLNHDAMYWYRQDPGQGLRLIYYSQIVNDFQKGDIAEGYSVSREKKESFPLTVTSAQKNPTAFYLCASSIRDRGNTEAFFGQGTRLTVV.

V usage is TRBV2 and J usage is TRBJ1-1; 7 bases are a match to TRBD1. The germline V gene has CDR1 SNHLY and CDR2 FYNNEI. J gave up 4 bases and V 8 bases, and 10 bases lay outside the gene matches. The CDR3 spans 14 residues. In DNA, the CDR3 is TGTGCCAGCTATCCTACCCCAGGGGGCACTGAAGCTTTCTTT. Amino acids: CASYPTPGGTEAFF.

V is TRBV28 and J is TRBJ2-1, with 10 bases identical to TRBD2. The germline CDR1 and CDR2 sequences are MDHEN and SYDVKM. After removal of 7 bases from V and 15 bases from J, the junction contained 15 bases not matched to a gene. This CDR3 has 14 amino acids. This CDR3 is CASNQASSGRFGFF. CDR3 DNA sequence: TGTGCCAGCAATCAGGCTAGTAGCGGGAGGTTTGGGTTCTTC.

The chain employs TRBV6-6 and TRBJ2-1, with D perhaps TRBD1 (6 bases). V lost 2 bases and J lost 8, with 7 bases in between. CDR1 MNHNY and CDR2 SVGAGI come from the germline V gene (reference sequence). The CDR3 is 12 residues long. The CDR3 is CASSYNRDEQFF. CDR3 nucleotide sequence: TGTGCCAGCAGTTACAACAGGGATGAGCAGTTCTTC.

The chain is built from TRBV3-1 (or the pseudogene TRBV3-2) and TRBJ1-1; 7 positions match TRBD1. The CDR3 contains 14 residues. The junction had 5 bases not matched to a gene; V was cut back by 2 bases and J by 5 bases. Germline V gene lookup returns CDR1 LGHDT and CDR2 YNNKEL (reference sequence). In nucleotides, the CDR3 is TGTGCCAGCAGCCAAACACAGGGGAGGACTGAAGCTTTCTTT. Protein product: CASSQTQGRTEAFF.

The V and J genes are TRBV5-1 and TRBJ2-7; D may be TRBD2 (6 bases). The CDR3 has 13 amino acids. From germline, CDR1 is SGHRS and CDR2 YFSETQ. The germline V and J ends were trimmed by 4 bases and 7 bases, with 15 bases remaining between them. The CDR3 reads CASSPTSSVEQYF. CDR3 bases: TGCGCCAGCAGCCCGACTAGTTCGGTGGAGCAGTACTTC.